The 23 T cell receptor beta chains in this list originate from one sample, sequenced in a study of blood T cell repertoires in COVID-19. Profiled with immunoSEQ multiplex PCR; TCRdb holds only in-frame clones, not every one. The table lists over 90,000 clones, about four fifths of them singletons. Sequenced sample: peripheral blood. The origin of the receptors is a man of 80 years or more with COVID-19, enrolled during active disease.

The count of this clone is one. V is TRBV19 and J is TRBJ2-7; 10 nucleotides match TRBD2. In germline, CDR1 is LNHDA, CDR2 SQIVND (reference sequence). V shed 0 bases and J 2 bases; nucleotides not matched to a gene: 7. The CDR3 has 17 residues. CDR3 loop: CASSIDGLADGAYEQYF. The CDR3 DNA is TGTGCCAGTAGTATAGATGGACTAGCGGACGGCGCCTACGAGCAGTACTTC.

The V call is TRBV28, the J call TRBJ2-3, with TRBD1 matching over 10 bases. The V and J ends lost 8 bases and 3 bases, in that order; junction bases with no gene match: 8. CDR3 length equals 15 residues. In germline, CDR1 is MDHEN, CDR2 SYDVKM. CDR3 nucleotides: TGTGCCAGCTTTCGGGACAGGGGAAATACAGATACGCAGTATTTT. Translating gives CASFRDRGNTDTQYF.

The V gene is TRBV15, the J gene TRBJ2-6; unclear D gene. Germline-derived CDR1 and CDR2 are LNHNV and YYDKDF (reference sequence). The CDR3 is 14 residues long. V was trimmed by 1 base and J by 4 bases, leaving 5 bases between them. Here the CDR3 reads CATSRGAGANVLTF. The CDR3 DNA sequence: TGTGCCACCAGCAGAGGGGCAGGGGCCAACGTCCTGACTTTC. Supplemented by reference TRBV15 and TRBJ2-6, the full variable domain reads DAMVIQNPRYQVTQFGKPVTLSCSQTLNHNVMYWYQQKSSQAPKLLFHYYDKDFNNEADTPDNFQSRRPNTSFCFLDIRSPGLGDTAMYLCATSRGAGANVLTFGAGSRLTVL.

The CDR3 nucleotides read TGTGCCTGGAGTCTTAGGGGGCAAGAAAAACTGTTTTTT. It encodes CAWSLRGQEKLFF. V is TRBV30 and J is TRBJ1-4; 7 bases line up with TRBD1. Looked up from germline, CDR1 is GTSNPN and CDR2 is SVGIG (reference sequence). V dropped 2 bases and J dropped 8; count of bases not matched to a gene: 5. The CDR3 length is 13 residues.

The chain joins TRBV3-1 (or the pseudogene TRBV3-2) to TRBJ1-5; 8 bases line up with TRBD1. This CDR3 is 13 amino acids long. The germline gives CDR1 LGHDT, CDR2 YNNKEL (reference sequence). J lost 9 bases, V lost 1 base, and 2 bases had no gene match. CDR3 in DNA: TGTGCCAGCAGCCAAGGACAGGGGCGGCCCCAGCATTTT. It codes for CASSQGQGRPQHF.

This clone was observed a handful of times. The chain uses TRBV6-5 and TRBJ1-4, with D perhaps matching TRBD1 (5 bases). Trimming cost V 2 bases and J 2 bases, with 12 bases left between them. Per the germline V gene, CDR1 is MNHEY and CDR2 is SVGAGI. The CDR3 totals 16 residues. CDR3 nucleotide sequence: TGTGCCAGCAGTTACACGCCAGGGCTCACTAATGAAAAACTGTTTTTT. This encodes CASSYTPGLTNEKLFF.

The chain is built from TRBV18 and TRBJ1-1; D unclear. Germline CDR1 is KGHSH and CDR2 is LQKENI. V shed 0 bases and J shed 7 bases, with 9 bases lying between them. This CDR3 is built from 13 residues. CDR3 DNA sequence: TGTGCCAGCTCACCACCAACACGGGGTGAAGCTTTCTTT. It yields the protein CASSPPTRGEAFF.

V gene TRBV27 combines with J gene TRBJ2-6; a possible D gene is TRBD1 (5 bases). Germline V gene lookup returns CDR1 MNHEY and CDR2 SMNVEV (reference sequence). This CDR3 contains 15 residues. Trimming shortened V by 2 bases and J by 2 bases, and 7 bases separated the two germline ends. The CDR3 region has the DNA TGTGCCAGCAGTTTAGCAGGGACTGGGGCCAACGTCCTGACTTTC. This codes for CASSLAGTGANVLTF.

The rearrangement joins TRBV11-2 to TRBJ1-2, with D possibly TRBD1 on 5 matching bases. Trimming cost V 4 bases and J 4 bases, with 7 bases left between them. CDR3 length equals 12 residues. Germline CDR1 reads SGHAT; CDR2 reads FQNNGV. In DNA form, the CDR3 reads TGTGCCAGCAGCTCGCAGGGCTATGGCTACACCTTC. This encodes CASSSQGYGYTF.

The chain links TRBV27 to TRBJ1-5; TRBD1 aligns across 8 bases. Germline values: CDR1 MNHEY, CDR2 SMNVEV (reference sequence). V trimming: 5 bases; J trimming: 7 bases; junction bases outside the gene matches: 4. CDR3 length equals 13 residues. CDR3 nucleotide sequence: TGTGCCAGCAGTCTGACAGGGGCCCAGCCCCAGCATTTT. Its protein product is CASSLTGAQPQHF.

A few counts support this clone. The CDR3 loop reads CASSRTGGNAEAFF. DNA of the CDR3: TGTGCCAGCAGTCGGACAGGGGGCAACGCTGAAGCTTTCTTT. The rearrangement joins TRBV6-5 to TRBJ1-1, with 11 bases identical to TRBD1. CDR3 size: 14 residues. Per the germline V gene, CDR1 is MNHEY and CDR2 is SVGAGI. The J segment lost 6 bases and the V segment lost 5 bases, leaving 5 bases of the junction unmatched.

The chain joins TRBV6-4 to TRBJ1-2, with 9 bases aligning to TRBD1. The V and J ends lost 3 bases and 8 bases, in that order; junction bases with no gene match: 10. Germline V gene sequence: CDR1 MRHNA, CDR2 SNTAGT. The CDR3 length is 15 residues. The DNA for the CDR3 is TGTGCCAGCAGTGAGGGACAGGGCCTCGACGGGGGCTACACCTTC. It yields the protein CASSEGQGLDGGYTF.

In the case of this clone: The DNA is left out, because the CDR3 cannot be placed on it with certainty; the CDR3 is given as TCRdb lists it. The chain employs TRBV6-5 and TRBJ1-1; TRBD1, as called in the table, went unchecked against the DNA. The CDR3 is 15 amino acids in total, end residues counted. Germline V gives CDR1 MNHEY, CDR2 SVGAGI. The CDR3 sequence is CASSTSGQGNTEAFF.

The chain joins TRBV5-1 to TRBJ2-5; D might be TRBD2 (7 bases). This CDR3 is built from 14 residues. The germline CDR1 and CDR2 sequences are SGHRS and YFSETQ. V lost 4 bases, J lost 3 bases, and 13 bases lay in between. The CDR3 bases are TGCGCCAGCAGCAGGGGGGGTTTTAAAGAGACCCAGTACTTC. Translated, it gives CASSRGGFKETQYF.

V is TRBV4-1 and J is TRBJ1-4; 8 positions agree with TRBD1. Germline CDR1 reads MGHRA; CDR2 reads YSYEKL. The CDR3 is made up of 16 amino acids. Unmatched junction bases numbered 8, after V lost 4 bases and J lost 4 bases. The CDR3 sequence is CASSPFTGGGNEKLFF. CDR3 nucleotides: TGCGCCAGCAGCCCTTTTACAGGGGGAGGTAATGAAAAACTGTTTTTT.

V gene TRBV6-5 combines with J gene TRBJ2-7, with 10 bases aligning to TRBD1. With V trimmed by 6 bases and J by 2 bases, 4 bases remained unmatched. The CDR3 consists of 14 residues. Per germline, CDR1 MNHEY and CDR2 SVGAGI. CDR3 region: CASRAGTGAYEQYF. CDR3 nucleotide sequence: TGTGCCAGCAGGGCTGGGACAGGGGCCTACGAGCAGTACTTC.

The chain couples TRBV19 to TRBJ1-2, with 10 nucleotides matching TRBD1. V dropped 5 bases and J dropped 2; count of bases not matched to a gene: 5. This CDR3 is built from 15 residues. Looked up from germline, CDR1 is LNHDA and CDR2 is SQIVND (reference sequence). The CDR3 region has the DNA TGTGCCAGTAGTGAGACAGGGGGCCCGAACTATGGCTACACCTTC. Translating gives CASSETGGPNYGYTF.

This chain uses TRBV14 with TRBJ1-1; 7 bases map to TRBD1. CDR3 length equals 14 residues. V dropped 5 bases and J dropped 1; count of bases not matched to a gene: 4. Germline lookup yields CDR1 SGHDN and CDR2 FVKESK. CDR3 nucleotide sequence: TGTGCCAGCAGCAACAGGGGAGGGAACACTGAAGCTTTCTTT. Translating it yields CASSNRGGNTEAFF.

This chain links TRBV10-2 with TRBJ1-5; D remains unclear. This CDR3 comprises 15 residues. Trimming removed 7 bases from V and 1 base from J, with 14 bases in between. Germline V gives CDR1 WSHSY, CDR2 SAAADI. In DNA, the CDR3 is TGCGCCAGCAAGAATGGAGGCAGGAGCAATCAGCCCCAGCATTTT. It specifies CASKNGGRSNQPQHF.

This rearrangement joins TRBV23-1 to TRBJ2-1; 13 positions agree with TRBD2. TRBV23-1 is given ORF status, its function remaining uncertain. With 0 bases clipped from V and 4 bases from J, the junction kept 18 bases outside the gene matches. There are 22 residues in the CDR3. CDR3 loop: CASSQSRWAHVRLAGGYNEQFF. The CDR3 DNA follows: TGCGCCAGCAGTCAATCGCGATGGGCGCACGTTCGACTAGCGGGAGGATACAATGAGCAGTTCTTC.

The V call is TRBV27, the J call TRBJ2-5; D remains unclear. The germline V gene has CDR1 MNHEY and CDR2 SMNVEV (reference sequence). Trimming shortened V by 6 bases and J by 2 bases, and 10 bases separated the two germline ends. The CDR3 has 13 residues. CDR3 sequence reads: CASRSLGQETQYF. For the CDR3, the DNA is TGTGCCAGCAGATCCCTCGGGCAAGAGACCCAGTACTTC.

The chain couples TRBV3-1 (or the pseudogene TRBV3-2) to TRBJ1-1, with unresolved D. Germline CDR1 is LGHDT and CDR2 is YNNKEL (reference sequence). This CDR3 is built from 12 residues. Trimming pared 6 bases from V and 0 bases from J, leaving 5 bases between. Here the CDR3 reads CASSRMNTEAFF. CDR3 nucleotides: TGTGCCAGCAGTAGAATGAACACTGAAGCTTTCTTT.

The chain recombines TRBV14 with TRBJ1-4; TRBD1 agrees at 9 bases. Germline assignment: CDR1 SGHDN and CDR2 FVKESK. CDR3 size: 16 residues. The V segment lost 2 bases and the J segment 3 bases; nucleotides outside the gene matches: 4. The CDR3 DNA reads TGTGCCAGCAGCCAACGAACAGGGGGCCCTAATGAAAAACTGTTTTTT. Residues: CASSQRTGGPNEKLFF.